This TCR beta chain was captured by sequencing in a study of CD8 T cells in Susac syndrome. CDR1 and CDR2 from the germline V gene are MNHEY and SVGAGI. The CDR3 is 15 amino acids. J lost 3 bases, V lost 2 bases, and 4 bases had no gene match. Healthy donors served as age- and sex-matched controls. Reverse transcription of roughly 0.45 to 1 ug RNA used random hexamers. TCRdb recomputed calls from the immunoSEQ multiplex PCR reads with MiXCR, one row per CDR3 protein. The table has 100,000 or so distinct CDR3 sequences, under 95% seen once. Sequencing was performed on CD8+ T cells from PBMCs. This chain uses TRBV6-5 with TRBJ1-2, with 9 bases that match TRBD1. This sequence originates from a human donor in good health. CDR3 amino acids: CASSYRTGVDYGYTF. In DNA form, the CDR3 reads TGTGCCAGCAGTTACAGGACAGGGGTTGACTATGGCTACACCTTC.